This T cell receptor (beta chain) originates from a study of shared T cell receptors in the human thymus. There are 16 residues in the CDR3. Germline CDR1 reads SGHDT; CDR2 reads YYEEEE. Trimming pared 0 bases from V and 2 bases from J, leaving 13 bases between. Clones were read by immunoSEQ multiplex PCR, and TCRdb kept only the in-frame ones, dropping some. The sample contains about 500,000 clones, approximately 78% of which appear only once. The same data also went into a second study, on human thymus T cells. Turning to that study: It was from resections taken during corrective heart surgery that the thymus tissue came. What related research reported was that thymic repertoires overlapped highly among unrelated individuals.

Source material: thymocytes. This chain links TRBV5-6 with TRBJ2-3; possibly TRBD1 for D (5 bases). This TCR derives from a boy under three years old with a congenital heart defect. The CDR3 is CASSLDGQRSTDTQYF. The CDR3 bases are TGTGCCAGCAGCTTGGATGGACAACGATCCACAGATACGCAGTATTTT.